This T cell receptor beta chain was documented in a study of T cell responses to AZD1222 COVID-19 vaccine. The germline V gene encodes CDR1 LNHDA and CDR2 SQIVND (reference sequence). Trimming cost V 8 bases and J 5 bases, with 18 bases left between them. The length of the CDR3 is 15 residues. Using immunoSEQ multiplex PCR, the repertoire was profiled, and TCRdb retains in-frame clones only, with some absent. Found here are 150,000 to 200,000 clones, 90% to 95% of them singletons; the top ten hold just over 5%. The chain joins TRBV19 to TRBJ1-4, with TRBD1 as a possible D gene (6 bases). The material sequenced was peripheral blood, taken 28 days after the second AZD1222 dose. The receptor was derived from an adult who received the AZD1222 COVID-19 vaccine. The CDR3 protein is CASQDRFHRNEKLFF. DNA of the CDR3: TGTGCCAGTCAGGACAGATTCCATCGGAATGAAAAACTGTTTTTT.